The 32 T cell receptor beta chains listed next were all sequenced from one sample in a study of T cell responses to AZD1222 COVID-19 vaccine. Clones were read by immunoSEQ multiplex PCR, and TCRdb kept only the in-frame ones, dropping some. The data show 120,000 or so clones, 80% to 90% seen once. Sample: peripheral blood, taken on day 0 of AZD1222 vaccination. The origin of the receptors is an adult in good health.

This clone was recorded only once. The CDR3: CASSLIPDEQFF. The CDR3 DNA follows: TGTGCCAGCAGCTTAATCCCGGATGAGCAGTTCTTC. This sequence joins TRBV11-3 and TRBJ2-1; D unclear. Germline loops: CDR1 SGHNT, CDR2 YENEEA. This CDR3 comprises 12 residues. The V end lost 2 bases, the J end lost 8 bases, and 7 bases lay between the germline ends.

The chain combines TRBV28 with TRBJ1-5; TRBD1 might be the D (6 bases). Looked up from germline, CDR1 is MDHEN and CDR2 is SYDVKM. This CDR3 has 15 residues. The V gene lost 6 bases and the J gene lost 3 bases, with 15 bases spanning the gap. CDR3 DNA sequence: TGTGCCAGCAGACATCGGGGGGCCCTCAATCAGCCCCAGCATTTT. This translates into CASRHRGALNQPQHF. The full variable domain, its missing parts supplied by reference TRBV28 and TRBJ1-5, is DVKVTQSSRYLVKRTGEKVFLECVQDMDHENMFWYRQDPGLGLRLIYFSYDVKMKEKGDIPEGYSVSREKKERFSLILESASTNQTSMYLCASRHRGALNQPQHFGDGTRLSIL.

This chain links TRBV9 with TRBJ1-6; no firm D call. The CDR3 loop spans 15 amino acids. The V end lost 0 bases, the J end lost 7 bases, and 11 bases lay between the germline ends. The germline V gene encodes CDR1 SGDLS and CDR2 YYNGEE. The CDR3 reads CASSVVPASNSPLHF. Written as DNA, the CDR3 is TGTGCCAGCAGCGTAGTCCCGGCATCGAATTCACCCCTCCACTTT.

J is TRBJ2-1 and V is TRBV27, with 11 bases fitting TRBD2. The CDR3 sequence is 15 residues long. V lost 6 bases and J lost 3; bases outside the gene matches: 4. Germline V lookup: CDR1 MNHEY, CDR2 SMNVEV (reference sequence). The CDR3 nucleotides are TGTGCCAGCAGCAGTCTAGCGGGGGGCTACAATGAGCAGTTCTTC. Residues: CASSSLAGGYNEQFF.

The gene calls are TRBV4-2 and TRBJ2-3, with D possibly matching TRBD2 (7 bases). This CDR3 has 14 residues. Germline lookup yields CDR1 LGHNA and CDR2 YNFKEQ. Trimming cost V 4 bases and J 8 bases, with 16 bases left between them. CDR3 sequence (DNA): TGTGCCAGCAGCCCCGGGCGGGGGCCGGGTACGCAGTATTTT. The encoded protein is CASSPGRGPGTQYF.

This chain uses TRBV4-2 with TRBJ2-5; weak D call: TRBD1 (6 bases). The CDR3 covers 14 residues. With 0 bases removed from V and 3 bases from J, the gap between germline ends came to 8 bases. Germline V lookup: CDR1 LGHNA, CDR2 YNFKEQ. In DNA, the CDR3 is TGTGCCAGCAGCCAAGACCACAGGGAAGAGACCCAGTACTTC. This translates into CASSQDHREETQYF.

This clone was observed a few times. The gene calls are TRBV27 and TRBJ1-1; 9 nucleotides agree with TRBD1. Trimming took 0 bases from V and 3 from J; bases not matched to a gene: 5. Looked up from germline, CDR1 is MNHEY and CDR2 is SMNVEV (reference sequence). The CDR3 sequence is 16 residues long. CDR3 nucleotides: TGTGCCAGCAGTTTATCGTGGGACAGGGTCGACACTGAAGCTTTCTTT. Translation gives CASSLSWDRVDTEAFF.

V usage is TRBV5-1 and J usage is TRBJ2-1; D is perhaps TRBD2 (6 bases). The CDR3 has 16 amino acids. Germline CDR1 SGHRS, CDR2 YFSETQ. V was clipped by 0 bases and J by 5 bases, with 15 bases between them. The CDR3: CASSLGPFSGNNEQFF. CDR3 bases: TGCGCCAGCAGCTTGGGACCGTTTAGCGGAAACAATGAGCAGTTCTTC. The whole variable domain, remainder taken from reference TRBV5-1 and TRBJ2-1, is KAGVTQTPRYLIKTRGQQVTLSCSPISGHRSVSWYQQTPGQGLQFLFEYFSETQRNKGNFPGRFSGRQFSNSRSEMNVSTLELGDSALYLCASSLGPFSGNNEQFFGPGTRLTVL.

Only one count was recorded for this clone. The CDR3 region is CASSPLRAWLDIQYF. Here the CDR3 DNA reads TGTGCCAGCAGCCCCCTTCGGGCCTGGCTGGACATTCAGTACTTC. This sequence joins TRBV3-1 (or the pseudogene TRBV3-2) and TRBJ2-4; D remains ambiguous. Germline loops: CDR1 LGHDT, CDR2 YNNKEL (reference sequence). The CDR3 runs 15 residues. Trimming left V 4 bases short and J 8 bases short, with 18 bases between.

The rearrangement uses TRBV4-3 and TRBJ2-1; TRBD1 agrees at 11 bases. The CDR3 has 17 amino acids. Germline loops: CDR1 LGHNA, CDR2 YSLEER. V was clipped by 1 base and J by 9 bases; unmatched bases: 11. CDR3 region: CASSQVPAGQGALEQFF. CDR3 bases: TGCGCCAGCAGCCAAGTCCCGGCAGGACAGGGGGCTCTTGAGCAGTTCTTC.

This clone occurred once. This chain joins TRBV18 and TRBJ2-5, with D possibly TRBD1 on 6 matching bases. Deletions cut 0 bases from V and 5 bases from J, with 10 bases between. This CDR3 contains 14 residues. Germline CDR1 KGHSH, CDR2 LQKENI. CDR3 DNA sequence: TGTGCCAGCTCACCACCGACAGGTTTGGAGACCCAGTACTTC. This codes for CASSPPTGLETQYF.

The chain recombines TRBV27 with TRBJ2-7; 7 bases are a match to TRBD1. Germline CDR1 is MNHEY and CDR2 is SMNVEV (reference sequence). CDR3 length: 15 amino acids. V trimming: 4 bases; J trimming: 4 bases; junction bases outside the gene matches: 10. CDR3 coding DNA: TGTGCCAGCAGTTCCCCCACAGGGGCGGTATACGAGCAGTACTTC. Protein product: CASSSPTGAVYEQYF.

The chain has TRBV7-9 and TRBJ2-3; no reliable D call. CDR3 size: 18 residues. The V gene's germline CDR1 is SEHNR and CDR2 FQNEAQ (reference sequence). Deletions cut 3 bases from V and 2 bases from J, with 21 bases between. The CDR3 sequence: CASSLFPRTEINTDTQYF. CDR3 bases: TGTGCCAGCAGCTTGTTCCCGCGAACAGAGATTAACACAGATACGCAGTATTTT.

The CDR3 loop reads CASSPRPISYEQYF. The CDR3 DNA follows: TGTGCCAGCTCACCACGACCTATTTCCTACGAGCAGTACTTC. The chain uses TRBV18 and TRBJ2-7; D is unclear. The V gene lost 1 base and the J gene lost 1 base, with 8 bases spanning the gap. Germline CDR1 reads KGHSH; CDR2 reads LQKENI. This CDR3 region has 14 residues.

CDR3 region: CASSHMGEEGTGELFF. In DNA form, the CDR3 reads TGCGCCAGCAGCCATATGGGTGAGGAGGGCACCGGGGAGCTGTTTTTT. The rearrangement links TRBV4-3 to TRBJ2-2; D might be TRBD2 (6 bases). From germline, CDR1 is LGHNA and CDR2 YSLEER. The CDR3 runs to 16 residues. Trimming removed 3 bases at V and 4 bases at J, with 15 bases between.

The chain joins TRBV5-5 to TRBJ1-3; TRBD1 might be the D (6 bases). The CDR3 sequence is 16 residues long. V lost 4 bases and J lost 7, with 21 bases in between. CDR1 SGHKS and CDR2 YYEKEE come from the germline V gene (reference sequence). The chain's CDR3 is CASSRYQGQLLNTIYF. DNA of the CDR3: TGTGCCAGCAGCCGATACCAAGGACAGCTGCTGAACACCATATATTTT.

This clone occurred once. The gene calls are TRBV9 and TRBJ1-6; no firm D call. The CDR3 is made up of 15 amino acids. The ends were cut back, 3 bases at V and 0 bases at J, with 7 bases in the middle. The germline V gene has CDR1 SGDLS and CDR2 YYNGEE. This CDR3 reads CASSAGSSYNSPLHF. For the CDR3, the DNA is TGTGCCAGCAGCGCGGGGAGCTCCTATAATTCACCCCTCCACTTT.

CDR3 region: CASSPPSDRGDGYTF. The CDR3 nucleotides read TGTGCCAGCAGCCCCCCCTCGGACAGGGGGGATGGCTACACCTTC. The chain uses TRBV5-4 and TRBJ1-2, with TRBD1 matching over 10 bases. The CDR3 totals 15 residues. The V gene end was trimmed by 4 bases and the J gene end by 6 bases; junction bases not matched to a gene: 9. Per the germline V gene, CDR1 is SGHNT and CDR2 is YYREEE (reference sequence).

The chain recombines TRBV11-2 with TRBJ2-2; D unresolved. V was shortened by 2 bases and J by 8 bases, with 3 bases between the two germline ends. In germline, CDR1 is SGHAT, CDR2 FQNNGV. This CDR3 has 11 residues. The DNA for the CDR3 is TGTGCCAGCAGCTTATTGGGGGAGCTGTTTTTT. This translates into CASSLLGELFF.

The V call is TRBV3-1 (or the pseudogene TRBV3-2), the J call TRBJ2-2, with 9 bases fitting TRBD2. The CDR3 has 17 amino acids. CDR1 and CDR2 from the germline V gene are LGHDT and YNNKEL (reference sequence). The V and J ends lost 4 bases and 2 bases, in that order; junction bases with no gene match: 8. The CDR3 reads CASSPGGTSFNTGELFF. The CDR3 region has the DNA TGTGCCAGCAGCCCGGGGGGGACTAGCTTTAACACCGGGGAGCTGTTTTTT.

This rearrangement joins TRBV13 to TRBJ2-5; D may be TRBD1 (5 bases). Germline values: CDR1 PRHDT, CDR2 FYEKMQ (reference sequence). The CDR3 covers 13 residues. V lost 2 bases and J 5 bases, leaving 9 bases between the germline ends. Here the CDR3 DNA reads TGTGCCAGCAGCTTAACAGGCTTGGAGACCCAGTACTTC. Protein: CASSLTGLETQYF.

CDR3 loop: CASSQVWGASNTEAFF. The CDR3 nucleotides read TGTGCCAGCAGCCAAGTATGGGGGGCTAGTAACACTGAAGCTTTCTTT. The chain employs TRBV4-2 and TRBJ1-1; D may be TRBD1 (6 bases). This CDR3 spans 16 amino acids. The V gene's germline CDR1 is LGHNA and CDR2 YNFKEQ. The ends were cut back, 1 base at V and 2 bases at J, with 14 bases in the middle.

As for this clone: No conserved phenylalanine or tryptophan ends this CDR3, so it is likely a read error. The limits of the CDR3 on the DNA are not certain, so only TCRdb's listed CDR3 is given. The rearrangement uses TRBV11-2 and TRBJ1-2; the table's D call, TRBD1, was not checked against the DNA. Germline V CDR1 and CDR2: SGHAT, FQNNGV. The CDR3 totals 9 residues, both ends included. The CDR3 reads CASSLVGAG.

This chain links TRBV6-2 or TRBV6-3 with TRBJ1-2; the D is unclear. Trimming left V 5 bases short and J 4 bases short, with 17 bases between. This CDR3 is 15 amino acids long. The germline V gene encodes CDR1 MNHEY and CDR2 SVGEGT. The CDR3 here is CASSTPTITTYGYTF. CDR3 sequence (DNA): TGTGCCAGCAGTACTCCCACAATAACCACCTATGGCTACACCTTC.

The chain employs TRBV11-3 and TRBJ2-3; D gene unclear. V lost 0 bases and J lost 8, with 9 bases in between. Germline CDR1 is SGHNT and CDR2 is YENEEA. CDR3 length equals 13 residues. This CDR3 is CASSLDIAGTQYF. In DNA form, the CDR3 reads TGTGCCAGCAGCTTAGATATAGCTGGTACGCAGTATTTT.

This clone was detected only a few times. The CDR3 DNA reads as TGTGCCAGCACCGTAGTTCCGGACGAGCAGTACTTC. Its translation: CASTVVPDEQYF. The genes are TRBV7-9 and TRBJ2-7; no clear D gene. Germline loops: CDR1 SEHNR, CDR2 FQNEAQ (reference sequence). The germline V and J ends were trimmed by 7 bases and 5 bases, with 12 bases remaining between them. There are 12 residues in the CDR3.

This rearrangement joins TRBV11-2 to TRBJ1-1, with D perhaps TRBD1 (5 bases). CDR1 is SGHAT, CDR2 FQNNGV, per germline. The CDR3 runs 16 residues. V gave up 5 bases and J gave up 6 bases, with 22 bases separating them. The DNA of the CDR3 is TGTGCCAGCAGCCAACGTAGAAACAGCCCGGGGGCTGAAGCTTTCTTT. Amino acid sequence: CASSQRRNSPGAEAFF.

The rearrangement uses TRBV7-9 and TRBJ1-2; the match to TRBD1 covers 9 bases. Trimming at V came to 5 bases and at J to 9 bases, leaving 13 bases not matched to a gene. CDR1 is SEHNR, CDR2 FQNEAQ, per germline (reference sequence). This CDR3 is built from 15 residues. CDR3 in amino acids: CASSIRGDRDKSYTF. Here the CDR3 DNA reads TGTGCCAGCAGCATCCGAGGGGACAGGGACAAAAGCTACACCTTC.

The chain has TRBV5-1 and TRBJ2-7, with 7 bases identical to TRBD2. The V gene's germline CDR1 is SGHRS and CDR2 YFSETQ. With V trimmed by 2 bases and J by 2 bases, 4 bases remained unmatched. The CDR3 runs 14 residues. The CDR3 sequence: CASSFGGEAYEQYF. The DNA for the CDR3 is TGCGCCAGCAGCTTTGGGGGGGAAGCCTACGAGCAGTACTTC.

This clone was counted once. V is TRBV5-1 and J is TRBJ2-3, with D possibly TRBD2 on 7 matching bases. Germline lookup yields CDR1 SGHRS and CDR2 YFSETQ. This CDR3 is 18 amino acids long. Trimming pared 4 bases from V and 1 base from J, leaving 22 bases between. Here the CDR3 reads CASSPLGGQGSRTDTQYF. The DNA for the CDR3 is TGCGCCAGCAGCCCTTTGGGGGGGCAAGGGTCTCGCACAGATACGCAGTATTTT.

CDR3 coding DNA: TGTGCCAGCAGCTTACGGACTCTAGCTAACTATGGCTACACCTTC. This translates into CASSLRTLANYGYTF. This chain joins TRBV5-6 and TRBJ1-2, with D hard to call. Germline CDR1 is SGHDT and CDR2 is YYEEEE. This CDR3 has 15 amino acids. Trimming cost V 2 bases and J 0 bases, with 11 bases left between them. The whole variable domain, remainder taken from reference TRBV5-6 and TRBJ1-2, is DAGVTQSPTHLIKTRGQQVTLRCSPKSGHDTVSWYQQALGQGPQFIFQYYEEEERQRGNFPDRFSGHQFPNYSSELNVNALLLGDSALYLCASSLRTLANYGYTFGSGTRLTVV.

The sample holds many counts of this clone. The chain is built from TRBV14 and TRBJ2-7; D is ambiguous. CDR1 SGHDN and CDR2 FVKESK come from the germline V gene. The CDR3 is made up of 13 amino acids. Deletions cut 4 bases from V and 2 bases from J, with 9 bases between. CDR3 amino acids: CASSLTATYEQYF. CDR3 DNA sequence: TGTGCCAGCAGCCTCACAGCTACCTACGAGCAGTACTTC.